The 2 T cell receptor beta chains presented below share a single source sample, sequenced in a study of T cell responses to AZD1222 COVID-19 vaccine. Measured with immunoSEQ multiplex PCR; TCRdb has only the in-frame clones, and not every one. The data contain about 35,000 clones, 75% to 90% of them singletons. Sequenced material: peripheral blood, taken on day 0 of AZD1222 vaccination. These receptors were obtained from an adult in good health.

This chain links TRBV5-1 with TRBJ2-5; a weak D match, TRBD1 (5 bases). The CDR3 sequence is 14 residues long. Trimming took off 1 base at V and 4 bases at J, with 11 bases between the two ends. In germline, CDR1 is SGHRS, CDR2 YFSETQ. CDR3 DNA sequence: TGCGCCAGCAGCTTGCGGCCAAGGGGAGAGACCCAGTACTTC. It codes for CASSLRPRGETQYF.

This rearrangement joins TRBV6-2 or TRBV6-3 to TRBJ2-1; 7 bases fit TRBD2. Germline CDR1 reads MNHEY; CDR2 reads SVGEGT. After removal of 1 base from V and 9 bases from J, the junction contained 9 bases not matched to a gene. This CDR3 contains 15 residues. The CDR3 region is CASSYFYGEGTEQFF. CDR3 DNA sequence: TGTGCCAGCAGTTACTTTTATGGGGAGGGGACTGAGCAGTTCTTC.